A single sample is the source of the 26 T cell receptor beta chains below, sequenced in a study of shared clonotypes between healthy human individuals. Generated by immunoSEQ multiplex PCR, the TCRdb table keeps only in-frame clones and is missing some. This sample carries about 470,000 clones, roughly three quarters of them seen once, and the ten largest clones take 13%. Material for sequencing was PBMCs. The receptors derive from a woman in her forties in good health. Some clones in this sample may be carry-over from other donors' samples.

The chain uses TRBV5-1 and TRBJ2-1; maybe TRBD2 (6 bases). The CDR3 runs 14 residues. Germline CDR1 is SGHRS and CDR2 is YFSETQ. The germline V and J ends were trimmed by 3 bases and 9 bases, with 16 bases remaining between them. The CDR3: CASSWGEAPREQFF. Written as DNA, the CDR3 is TGCGCCAGCAGCTGGGGGGAGGCCCCCCGTGAGCAGTTCTTC.

The chain combines TRBV5-6 with TRBJ2-7; weak D call: TRBD1 (5 bases). CDR3 size: 13 residues. CDR1 and CDR2 from the germline V gene are SGHDT and YYEEEE. V dropped 4 bases and J dropped 9 bases, with 17 bases sitting between them. Here the CDR3 reads CASSRAGSQAQYF. In DNA, the CDR3 is TGTGCCAGCAGCAGAGCCGGATCACAGGCGCAGTACTTC.

The rearrangement joins TRBV5-1 to TRBJ2-2; D gene unclear. This CDR3 region has 15 residues. With 3 bases removed from V and 0 bases from J, the gap between germline ends came to 9 bases. CDR1 is SGHRS and CDR2 is YFSETQ in the germline V gene. The chain's CDR3 is CASSSAISNTGELFF. CDR3 sequence (DNA): TGCGCCAGCAGCTCTGCGATTTCGAACACCGGGGAGCTGTTTTTT.

The V call is TRBV4-2, the J call TRBJ2-1; D unclear. Germline V gene lookup returns CDR1 LGHNA and CDR2 YNFKEQ. V lost 0 bases, J lost 0 bases, and 9 bases lay in between. The CDR3 runs 16 residues. The CDR3 sequence is CASSQDWASSYNEQFF. The CDR3 bases are TGTGCCAGCAGCCAAGATTGGGCTAGCTCCTACAATGAGCAGTTCTTC.

The chain combines TRBV28 with TRBJ2-1, with 7 bases matching TRBD1. V lost 6 bases to trimming and J lost 7 bases; unmatched junction nucleotides: 12. Germline V gene lookup returns CDR1 MDHEN and CDR2 SYDVKM. The CDR3 spans 15 residues. CDR3 residues: CASSLVDRDDNEQFF. CDR3 coding DNA: TGTGCCAGCAGCTTAGTTGACAGGGATGATAATGAGCAGTTCTTC.

V is TRBV7-9 and J is TRBJ2-1; 7 bases map to TRBD2. The J segment lost 0 bases and the V segment lost 5 bases, leaving 4 bases of the junction unmatched. This CDR3 comprises 15 residues. Per germline, CDR1 SEHNR and CDR2 FQNEAQ (reference sequence). The CDR3 DNA is TGTGCCAGCAGCCCAGGGAGGGGCTCCTACAATGAGCAGTTCTTC. As protein: CASSPGRGSYNEQFF.

J is TRBJ1-5 and V is TRBV19, with 11 bases aligning to TRBD1. V lost 4 bases and J lost 10; bases outside the gene matches: 6. The germline V gene has CDR1 LNHDA and CDR2 SQIVND (reference sequence). The CDR3 totals 14 residues. CDR3 bases: TGTGCCAGTAGTACTCCGGGACAGGGGGTACCCCAGCATTTT. Translating it yields CASSTPGQGVPQHF.

The chain combines TRBV2 with TRBJ1-2, with D unclear. The CDR3 length is 14 residues. Germline assignment: CDR1 SNHLY and CDR2 FYNNEI. Trimming cost V 6 bases and J 4 bases, with 15 bases left between them. DNA for the CDR3: TGTGCCAGCAGGGAATACGGCGGACCCTATGGCTACACCTTC. As protein: CASREYGGPYGYTF.

The rearrangement joins TRBV27 to TRBJ1-2; the D gene is possibly TRBD1 (5 bases). Germline V gene sequence: CDR1 MNHEY, CDR2 SMNVEV (reference sequence). CDR3 length: 14 residues. Trimming took off 10 bases at V and 1 base at J, with 16 bases between the two ends. DNA of the CDR3: TGTGCCACCTCCCCCCGGGGCCTTAACTATGGCTACACCTTC. This codes for CATSPRGLNYGYTF.

The chain has TRBV7-8 and TRBJ2-7, with 9 bases fitting TRBD2. The V gene end was trimmed by 5 bases and the J gene end by 7 bases; junction bases not matched to a gene: 6. Germline CDR1 SGHVS, CDR2 FQNEAQ. The CDR3 totals 13 residues. The CDR3 here is CASSNGLAGEQYF. The CDR3, as DNA: TGTGCCAGCAGCAACGGGCTAGCGGGAGAGCAGTACTTC.

The gene calls are TRBV29-1 and TRBJ2-1, with D tentatively TRBD1 (6 bases). CDR3 length: 15 residues. V lost 5 bases to trimming and J lost 10 bases, with 24 bases between them. CDR1 is SQVTM and CDR2 is ANQGSEA in the germline V gene. CDR3 DNA: TGCAGCGTTTCGAACCTCCAGGGGACCCTGACGGAGCAGTTCTTC. Residues: CSVSNLQGTLTEQFF.

This clone was seen more than once but under ten times. The V gene is TRBV5-4, the J gene TRBJ1-2; D call uncertain. CDR3 size: 13 residues. The germline V gene has CDR1 SGHNT and CDR2 YYREEE (reference sequence). V lost 4 bases and J lost 2, with 9 bases in between. In nucleotides, the CDR3 is TGTGCCAGCAGCCTCCCAGGAAACTATGGCTACACCTTC. Its translation: CASSLPGNYGYTF.

V usage is TRBV5-4 and J usage is TRBJ1-2; D unresolved. V gave up 2 bases and J gave up 4 bases, with 12 bases separating them. Germline values: CDR1 SGHNT, CDR2 YYREEE (reference sequence). CDR3 length: 14 amino acids. This CDR3 reads CASSFGNRIYGYTF. The CDR3 DNA sequence: TGTGCCAGCAGCTTTGGGAATAGGATCTATGGCTACACCTTC.

The chain recombines TRBV7-2 with TRBJ2-2, with D possibly TRBD2 on 6 matching bases. Germline CDR1 reads SGHTA; CDR2 reads FQGNSA. Between the trimmed V and J ends, which lost 3 bases and 6 bases, there was a span of 11 bases. This CDR3 comprises 14 residues. CDR3 DNA sequence: TGTGCCAGCAGCTTCGGGACTTGGTCCGGGGAGCTGTTTTTT. Translating it yields CASSFGTWSGELFF.

V and J are TRBV5-4 and TRBJ2-1; TRBD2 might be the D (6 bases). V was trimmed by 0 bases and J by 6 bases, leaving 10 bases between them. Germline V gene data show CDR1 as SGHNT and CDR2 as YYREEE (reference sequence). This CDR3 is 14 amino acids long. CDR3 sequence reads: CASSLGASANEQFF. As DNA, the CDR3 is TGTGCCAGCAGCTTGGGGGCTAGCGCCAATGAGCAGTTCTTC.

This clone was counted a few times. The V and J genes are TRBV11-2 and TRBJ2-1; tentatively, D is TRBD1 or TRBD2 (5 bases each). This CDR3 comprises 14 residues. Germline CDR1 reads SGHAT; CDR2 reads FQNNGV. The V end lost 3 bases, the J end lost 10 bases, and 16 bases lay between the germline ends. CDR3 residues: CASSFFPDRGEQFF. For the CDR3, the DNA is TGTGCCAGCAGCTTTTTTCCGGACCGGGGCGAGCAGTTCTTC.

This CDR3 is CASSPEQGPVETQYF. Here the CDR3 DNA reads TGTGCCAGCTCACCAGAACAGGGTCCTGTGGAGACCCAGTACTTC. This chain joins TRBV18 and TRBJ2-5, with a weak D call TRBD1 (6 bases). Per the germline V gene, CDR1 is KGHSH and CDR2 is LQKENI. V gave up 2 bases and J gave up 5 bases, with 15 bases separating them. The CDR3 totals 15 residues.

The V and J genes are TRBV10-2 and TRBJ1-6, with 8 bases identical to TRBD1. CDR3 length: 17 amino acids. Germline CDR1 WSHSY, CDR2 SAAADI. The V and J ends lost 3 bases and 8 bases, in that order; junction bases with no gene match: 12. CDR3 protein: CASSESVIQGDHSPLHF. As DNA, the CDR3 is TGCGCCAGCAGTGAATCTGTGATACAGGGGGATCATTCACCCCTCCACTTT.

The rearrangement uses TRBV2 and TRBJ2-5; tentatively, D is TRBD2 (7 bases). CDR1 and CDR2 from the germline V gene are SNHLY and FYNNEI. The ends were cut back, 6 bases at V and 1 base at J, with 15 bases in the middle. This CDR3 is 15 amino acids long. Here the CDR3 DNA reads TGTGCCAGCAGCCTAGAGGGGGGGTCCCAAGAGACCCAGTACTTC. Translation gives CASSLEGGSQETQYF.

A few counts support this clone. The chain joins TRBV15 to TRBJ2-1; D is perhaps TRBD2 (6 bases). V shed 0 bases and J shed 1 base, with 10 bases lying between them. Per the germline V gene, CDR1 is LNHNV and CDR2 is YYDKDF (reference sequence). The CDR3 length is 16 residues. CDR3 sequence: CATSRDWRASYNEQFF. CDR3 nucleotide sequence: TGTGCCACCAGCAGAGATTGGAGGGCATCCTACAATGAGCAGTTCTTC.

The V and J genes are TRBV19 and TRBJ1-4; D is unclear. This CDR3 has 14 residues. The germline V and J ends were trimmed by 3 bases and 4 bases, with 9 bases remaining between them. Germline loops: CDR1 LNHDA, CDR2 SQIVND (reference sequence). CDR3 DNA: TGTGCCAGTAGTATTGGATGGGGTAATGAAAAACTGTTTTTT. This codes for CASSIGWGNEKLFF.

J is TRBJ2-3 and V is TRBV5-6; 9 bases are a match to TRBD1. Germline V CDR1 and CDR2: SGHDT, YYEEEE. J was trimmed by 7 bases and V by 7 bases; bases with no gene match: 13. CDR3 length: 15 residues. CDR3 in amino acids: CASCAWDRAGHTQYF. CDR3 sequence (DNA): TGTGCCAGCTGCGCATGGGACAGGGCAGGTCATACGCAGTATTTT.

Details on this clone: One end of the junction fails to match germline, which may point to a read error. CDR3 sequence reads: CASSLQGQETQHF. The DNA of the CDR3 is TGTGCCAGCAGCCTACAGGGCCAAGAGACCCAGCACTTC. The V and J genes are TRBV7-9 and TRBJ2-5; D is perhaps TRBD1 (6 bases). In germline, CDR1 is SEHNR, CDR2 FQNEAQ (reference sequence). The CDR3 extends over 13 amino acids. The full variable domain, completed using reference TRBV7-9 and TRBJ2-5, is DTGVSQNPRHKITKRGQNVTFRCDPISEHNRLYWYRQTLGQGPEFLTYFQNEAQLEKSRLLSDRFSAERPKGSFSTLEIQRTEQGDSAMYLCASSLQGQETQHFGPGTRLLVL.

The chain has TRBV5-6 and TRBJ2-3; D is unresolved. The V end was cut by 0 bases, the J end by 13 bases, with 15 bases between. The germline CDR1 and CDR2 sequences are SGHDT and YYEEEE. The CDR3 length is 13 residues. In nucleotides, the CDR3 is TGTGCCAGCAGCTTGGCACTCGAAACAGTAGAGTATTTT. This translates into CASSLALETVEYF.

The chain recombines TRBV5-1 with TRBJ2-3; possibly TRBD1 or TRBD2 for D (6 bases each). The CDR3 runs to 14 residues. V lost 5 bases to trimming and J lost 4 bases, with 14 bases between them. In germline, CDR1 is SGHRS, CDR2 YFSETQ. The chain's CDR3 is CASRRGEYADTQYF. CDR3 coding DNA: TGCGCCAGCAGGAGGGGGGAGTACGCAGATACGCAGTATTTT.

In the case of this clone: A junction end diverges from the germline sequence, so it may reflect a read error. Within the sample, other DNA sequences also encode this same CDR3. The chain employs TRBV9 and TRBJ2-3, with no clear D. Germline CDR1 and CDR2: SGDLS and YYNGEE. The CDR3 runs 13 residues. CDR3 sequence reads: CASSVDRTDTQYF. The CDR3 DNA sequence: TGTGCCAGCAGCGTAGACCGCACGGATACGCAGTATTTT.